This TCR beta chain is drawn from a study of cytomegalovirus exposure and HLA in healthy donors. Study-wide results and caveats: In the analysis, some V segments, TRBV6-2 and TRBV6-3 included, were excluded as indistinguishable.

V was pared by 3 bases and J by 7 bases, with 9 bases of the junction left unmatched. The germline V gene encodes CDR1 SGDLS and CDR2 YYNGEE. The CDR3 contains 16 residues. With respect to this clone: Its antigen is currently unknown.

A multiplex PCR was run with 60 Vbeta primers and 13 Jbeta primers. Clones were sequenced by immunoSEQ multiplex PCR, and TCRdb holds only the in-frame ones, with some missing. Here the sample spans 60,000 to 85,000 clones, 70% to 80% being singletons. The sample consisted of PBMCs. This chain uses TRBV9 with TRBJ2-1; the match to TRBD2 covers 11 bases. The TCR originated in a middle-aged man in good health and CMV-seronegative. Here the CDR3 reads CASSETSGVPGNEQFF. The CDR3 DNA reads as TGTGCCAGCAGCGAGACTAGCGGGGTTCCGGGGAATGAGCAGTTCTTC.